The count of the clone carrying this T cell receptor beta chain is one. CDR1 is SGHAT, CDR2 FQNNGV, per germline. The V gene end was trimmed by 1 base and the J gene end by 6 bases; junction bases not matched to a gene: 8. The CDR3 runs to 15 residues. Assay used: immunoSEQ multiplex PCR; TCRdb lists only in-frame clones, some missing. The repertoire holds approximately 2.5 million clones, with over 85% as singletons. These data come from a study of shared clonotypes between healthy human individuals. Memory CD4+ cells were the fraction left after CD45RA+ naive selection. The V gene is TRBV11-2, the J gene TRBJ1-1; TRBD1 matches 7 bases. This receptor was taken from a young man in good health. The sample taken for sequencing was naive CD4+ T cells sorted from blood. The sample's subset: CD45RA+ positively selected. The CDR3 DNA sequence: TGTGCCAGCAGCTTAGGATGGAGGGGGCAGGCTGAAGCTTTCTTT. Translation: CASSLGWRGQAEAFF.